The sequence of this T cell receptor beta chain was determined in a study of blood T cells in healthy people across ages. Study results and caveats: Estimated diversity across one million T cells was deemed an underestimate.

This CDR3 is built from 14 residues. The V gene lost 6 bases and the J gene lost 1 base, with 11 bases spanning the gap. As concerns this clonotype: The antigen remains undetermined.

PCR was performed a second time for roughly 7 to 11 cycles using a sample-barcoded 5' primer and a J-beta primer mix. Each CDR3 protein is one row after TCRdb ran MiXCR on the 5' RACE reads. The data contain about 1.6 million distinct CDR3 sequences, around 36% of them seen just once; the ten biggest clones take up 11%. This chain joins TRBV12-3 or TRBV12-4 and TRBJ2-3; D uncertain. Sequenced sample: blood. This sequence was found in a woman aged 30 to 39 in good health. CDR3 in DNA: TGTGCCAGCAGCTGGACGTTGGGCACAGATACGCAGTATTTT. This translates into CASSWTLGTDTQYF.